Listed below are T cell receptor beta chains from one sample, sequenced in a study of blood T cell repertoires in COVID-19. Assay used: immunoSEQ multiplex PCR; TCRdb lists only in-frame clones, some missing. Of 200,000 or so clones listed, 79% are singletons. Input material: peripheral blood. These receptor sequences come from a man in his 60s with active or convalescent COVID-19. The CDR3 runs from the conserved cysteine through the conserved F or W. The D gene is left open where the match is weak. Only part of the rows carry a size: once, few, many, or a class if the clone is expanded.

size	D	length	V	J	DNA	CDR3
-	TRBD1	17	TRBV25-1	TRBJ1-2	TGTGCCAGCAGTGAATTAGCAAGGGACAGCCTTACCTATGGCTACACCTTC	CASSELARDSLTYGYTF
-	TRBD1	15	TRBV7-9	TRBJ1-1	TGTGCCAGCAGCGCCTCAGGGGGCGAGAACACTGAAGCTTTCTTT	CASSASGGENTEAFF
-	TRBD2	16	TRBV11-3	TRBJ2-1	TGTGCCAGCAGCCCCACGACTAGCGGGAAATACAATGAGCAGTTCTTC	CASSPTTSGKYNEQFF
-	-	15	TRBV5-1	TRBJ2-1	TGCGCCAGCAGCTGGAAGCGGGCCTCCTACAATGAGCAGTTCTTC	CASSWKRASYNEQFF
-	TRBD1	14	TRBV9	TRBJ2-3	TGTGCCAGCAGCCCCCGACAGGGGTCAGATACGCAGTATTTT	CASSPRQGSDTQYF
few	-	14	TRBV3-1/TRBV3-2	TRBJ1-2	TGTGCCAGCAGCCAGGGGGAGGGAAGCTATGGCTACACCTTC	CASSQGEGSYGYTF
few	-	12	TRBV24-1	TRBJ1-2	TGTGCCACCAGCCTCGGTAACTATGGCTACACCTTC	CATSLGNYGYTF
few	TRBD1	14	TRBV2	TRBJ2-7	TGTGCCAGCAGTTCCGGGACAGGGTCGGTCGAGCAGTACTTC	CASSSGTGSVEQYF
-	-	12	TRBV7-8	TRBJ2-5	TGTGCCAGCAGCCCCCGGGAAGAGACCCAGTACTTC	CASSPREETQYF
-	-	13	TRBV11-2	TRBJ1-2	TGTGCCAGCAGCTCAGATAGTAACTATGGCTACACCTTC	CASSSDSNYGYTF
-	-	13	TRBV30	TRBJ2-6	TGTGCCTGGGCCAAATCAGGGGCCAACGTCCTGACTTTC	CAWAKSGANVLTF
-	TRBD2	16	TRBV9	TRBJ2-1	TGTGCCAGCAGCGTAGCTTTGCTAGCGGGAGACAATGAGCAGTTCTTC	CASSVALLAGDNEQFF
-	-	14	TRBV6-2/TRBV6-3	TRBJ1-1	TGTGCCAGCAGTTACTGGACAAGCGACACTGAAGCTTTCTTT	CASSYWTSDTEAFF
-	TRBD2	18	TRBV4-3	TRBJ2-7	TGCGCCAGCAGCCAAGATAGCCCTAGCGGGAGGGGAACCTACGAGCAGTACTTC	CASSQDSPSGRGTYEQYF
-	-	15	TRBV4-1	TRBJ1-1	TGCGCCAGCAGCCATCCCCTTCGAGGGAACACTGAAGCTTTCTTT	CASSHPLRGNTEAFF
-	-	15	TRBV19	TRBJ2-3	TGTGCCAGTAGCCCCCCAGGGGGGAGCACAGATACGCAGTATTTT	CASSPPGGSTDTQYF
-	-	16	TRBV15	TRBJ1-4	TGTGCCACCAGCAGAGATTATGAGACACTCAATGAAAAACTGTTTTTT	CATSRDYETLNEKLFF
-	-	13	TRBV7-9	TRBJ2-1	TGTGCCAGCAGCTCTACTAGTTTTAATGAGCAGTTCTTC	CASSSTSFNEQFF
-	TRBD1	15	TRBV6-4	TRBJ2-3	TGTGCCAGCAGTGAAGGGGGCAAGGGAACAGATACGCAGTATTTT	CASSEGGKGTDTQYF
-	-	13	TRBV19	TRBJ2-7	TGTGCCAGTAGTATAAAGGGGGAGAGCGAGCAGTACTTC	CASSIKGESEQYF
once	-	13	TRBV6-5	TRBJ2-7	TGTGCCAGCGTGTCACACTCGCGGGACGAGCAGTACTTC	CASVSHSRDEQYF
-	TRBD1	15	TRBV11-2	TRBJ1-2	TGTGCCAGCAGCATATACAGGGGACCAGCTTATGGCTACACCTTC	CASSIYRGPAYGYTF
-	TRBD2	15	TRBV27	TRBJ2-2	TGTGCCAGCAGTAAACGATTGGGAGGGACCGGGGAGCTGTTTTTT	CASSKRLGGTGELFF
once	-	12	TRBV28	TRBJ2-7	TGTGCCAGCAGTTTACCACGATCCGGGGTGGACTTC	CASSLPRSGVDF
-	TRBD1	17	TRBV4-2	TRBJ2-1	TGTGCCAGCAGCCAGCCGAAGATAGGGGGCGCCGGCAATGAGCAGTTCTTC	CASSQPKIGGAGNEQFF
-	-	15	TRBV7-8	TRBJ2-6	TGTGCCAGCAGCTTCGCAGGGTCCGGGGCCAACGTCCTGACTTTC	CASSFAGSGANVLTF
-	TRBD2	16	TRBV5-4	TRBJ2-7	TGTGCCAGCAGAAAAGGTTTGCGGGAGGAATCCTACGAGCAGTACTTC	CASRKGLREESYEQYF
-	TRBD1	15	TRBV7-9	TRBJ2-3	TGTGCCAGCAGCCCCACAGGGGTCCCTCCAGATACGCAGTATTTT	CASSPTGVPPDTQYF
-	-	12	TRBV5-6	TRBJ1-5	TGTGCCAGCAGCCCTTTTGGCCAGCCCCAGCATTTT	CASSPFGQPQHF
-	-	15	TRBV5-1	TRBJ2-2	TGCGCCAGCAGCGAACGCGGACAGAACACCGGGGAGCTGTTTTTT	CASSERGQNTGELFF